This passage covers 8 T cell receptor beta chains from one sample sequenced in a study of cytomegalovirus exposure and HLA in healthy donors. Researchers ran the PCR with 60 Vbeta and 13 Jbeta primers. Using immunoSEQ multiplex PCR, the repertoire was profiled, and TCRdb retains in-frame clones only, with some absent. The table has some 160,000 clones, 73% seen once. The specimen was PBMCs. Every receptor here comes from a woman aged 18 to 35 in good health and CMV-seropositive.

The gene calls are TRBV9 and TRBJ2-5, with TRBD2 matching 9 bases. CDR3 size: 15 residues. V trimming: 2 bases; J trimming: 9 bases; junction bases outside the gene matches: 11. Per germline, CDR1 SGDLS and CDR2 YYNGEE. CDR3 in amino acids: CASSVGVAGVTAQYF. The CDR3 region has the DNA TGTGCCAGCAGCGTGGGGGTAGCGGGGGTAACGGCCCAGTACTTC. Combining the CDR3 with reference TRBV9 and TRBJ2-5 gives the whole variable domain DSGVTQTPKHLITATGQRVTLRCSPRSGDLSVYWYQQSLDQGLQFLIQYYNGEERAKGNILERFSAQQFPDLHSELNLSSLELGDSALYFCASSVGVAGVTAQYFGPGTRLLVL.

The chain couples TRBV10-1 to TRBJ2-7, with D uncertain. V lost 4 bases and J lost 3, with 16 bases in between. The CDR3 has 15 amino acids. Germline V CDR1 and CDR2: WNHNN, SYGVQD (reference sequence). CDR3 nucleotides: TGCGCCAGCAGTGTCGAGACTCCCAAAGACTACGAGCAGTACTTC. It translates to CASSVETPKDYEQYF.

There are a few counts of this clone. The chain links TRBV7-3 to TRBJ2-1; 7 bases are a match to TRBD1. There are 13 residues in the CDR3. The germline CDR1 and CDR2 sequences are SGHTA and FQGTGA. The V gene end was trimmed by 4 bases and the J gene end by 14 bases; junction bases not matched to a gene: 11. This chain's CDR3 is CASSYQQGLIKFF. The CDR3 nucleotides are TGTGCCAGCAGCTACCAACAGGGGTTGATTAAGTTCTTC. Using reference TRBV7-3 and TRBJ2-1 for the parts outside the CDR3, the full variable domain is GAGVSQTPSNKVTEKGKYVELRCDPISGHTALYWYRQSLGQGPEFLIYFQGTGAADDSGLPNDRFFAVRPEGSVSTLKIQRTERGDSAVYLCASSYQQGLIKFFGPGTRLTVL.

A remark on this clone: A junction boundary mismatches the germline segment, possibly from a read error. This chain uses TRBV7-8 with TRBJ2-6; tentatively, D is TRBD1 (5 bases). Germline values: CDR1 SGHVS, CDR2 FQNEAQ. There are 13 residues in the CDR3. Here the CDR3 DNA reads TGTGCCATCCCCAGCTCTGGGGCCAACGTCCCGACTTTC. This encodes CAIPSSGANVPTF.

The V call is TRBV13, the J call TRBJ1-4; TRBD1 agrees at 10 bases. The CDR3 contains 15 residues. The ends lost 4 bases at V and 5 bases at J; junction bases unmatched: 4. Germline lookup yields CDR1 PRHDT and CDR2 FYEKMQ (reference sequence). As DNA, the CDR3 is TGTGCCAGCAGCTCCCGGACAGGGGGAAATGAAAAACTGTTTTTT. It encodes CASSSRTGGNEKLFF.

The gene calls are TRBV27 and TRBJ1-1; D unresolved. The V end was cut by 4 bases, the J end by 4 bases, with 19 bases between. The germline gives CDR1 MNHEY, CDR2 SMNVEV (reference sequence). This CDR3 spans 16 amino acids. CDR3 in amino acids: CASSSMGEGRGTEAFF. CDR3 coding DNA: TGTGCCAGCAGTTCCATGGGTGAGGGTCGGGGCACTGAAGCTTTCTTT.

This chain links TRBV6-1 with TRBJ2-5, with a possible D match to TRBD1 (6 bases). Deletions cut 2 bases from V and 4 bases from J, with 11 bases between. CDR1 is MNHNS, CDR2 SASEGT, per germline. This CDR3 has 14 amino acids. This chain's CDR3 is CASSERSRGETQYF. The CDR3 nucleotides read TGTGCCAGCAGTGAAAGGAGCAGGGGAGAGACCCAGTACTTC.

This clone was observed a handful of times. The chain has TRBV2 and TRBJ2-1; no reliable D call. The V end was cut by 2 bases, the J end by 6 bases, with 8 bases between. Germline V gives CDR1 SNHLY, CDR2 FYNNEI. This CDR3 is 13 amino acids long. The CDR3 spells CASSEISVNEQFF. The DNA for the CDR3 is TGTGCCAGCAGTGAAATTTCCGTCAATGAGCAGTTCTTC.